This TCR beta chain was recorded in a study of sequential checkpoint blockade in melanoma. This sample's treatment: randomized to nivolumab then ipilimumab (arm A) or the reverse (arm B). Sequencing was performed with immunoSEQ multiplex PCR; in TCRdb, only in-frame clones are kept and a portion is missing. The sample contains around 10,000 clones, around three quarters of which appear only once. The CDR3 contains 14 residues. V was pared by 2 bases and J by 0 bases, with 5 bases between. Per the germline V gene, CDR1 is SGHTA and CDR2 is FQGNSA. Sequenced here: CD8+ T cells sorted from blood (inferred from file names), sampled from a patient given nivolumab and ipilimumab in sequence. V usage is TRBV7-2 and J usage is TRBJ1-3; no firm D call. The source is a human donor with melanoma. The CDR3 DNA is TGTGCCAGCAGCTTAATTAGCTCTGGAAACACCATATATTTT. Its protein product is CASSLISSGNTIYF. The full variable domain, with the rest looked up from reference TRBV7-2 and TRBJ1-3, is GAGVSQSPSNKVTEKGKDVELRCDPISGHTALYWYRQSLGQGLEFLIYFQGNSAPDKSGLPSDRFSAERTGGSVSTLTIQRTQQEDSAVYLCASSLISSGNTIYFGEGSWLTVV.